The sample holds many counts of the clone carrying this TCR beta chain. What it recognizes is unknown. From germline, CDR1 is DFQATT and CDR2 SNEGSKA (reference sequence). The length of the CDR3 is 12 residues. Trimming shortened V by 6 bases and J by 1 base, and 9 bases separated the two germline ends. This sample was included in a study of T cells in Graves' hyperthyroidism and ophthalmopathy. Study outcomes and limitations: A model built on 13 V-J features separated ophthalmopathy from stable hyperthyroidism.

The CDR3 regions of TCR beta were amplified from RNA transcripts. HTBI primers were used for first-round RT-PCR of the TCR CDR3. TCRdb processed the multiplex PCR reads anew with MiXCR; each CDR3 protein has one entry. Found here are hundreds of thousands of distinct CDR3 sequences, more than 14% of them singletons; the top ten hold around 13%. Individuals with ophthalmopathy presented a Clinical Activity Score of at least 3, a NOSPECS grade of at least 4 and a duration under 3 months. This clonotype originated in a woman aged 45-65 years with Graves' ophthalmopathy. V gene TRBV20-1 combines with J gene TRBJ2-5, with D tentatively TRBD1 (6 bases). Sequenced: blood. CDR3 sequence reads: CSAGTPQETQYF. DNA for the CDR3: TGCAGTGCCGGGACACCCCAAGAGACCCAGTACTTC.